This T cell receptor beta chain was captured in a study of T-cell memory formation after mild COVID-19. About this clonotype itself: Its specificity is unknown.

Study results and limitations: The appearance of some responding clones in pre-infection memory suggested that cross-reactive memory joined.

The CDR3 loop spans 14 amino acids. Trimming cost V 5 bases and J 5 bases; bases outside gene matches: 6. MiXCR, run by TCRdb on the 5' RACE reads, gives a single entry per CDR3 protein. The sample carries about 110,000 distinct CDR3 sequences, approximately 15% recorded once. The sequenced material came from PBMCs or a T cell subset sorted from them (not recorded which). The chain joins TRBV12-3 or TRBV12-4 to TRBJ1-1, with 9 bases fitting TRBD1. The sequence was collected from an adult woman who had mild COVID-19 (a few samples of this study predate the infection). Cell type and time point are not known. CDR3 sequence: CASSIGTGMTEAFF. The CDR3 DNA reads as TGTGCCAGCAGTATAGGGACAGGGATGACTGAAGCTTTCTTT.